The rows below give T cell receptor beta chains drawn from one sample of a study of response to subunit inactivated influenza vaccine. TCRdb redid the calling of the RT-PCR reads with MiXCR, one entry per CDR3 protein. The sample includes around 580,000 distinct CDR3 sequences, around 15% of them seen just once. This specimen consisted of PBMCs from blood, obtained 12 days after vaccination. These receptor sequences come from a man aged 45-65 years who received an inactivated influenza vaccine. The CDR3 runs from the conserved cysteine through the conserved F or W. A D gene is named only where the DNA matches it firmly. Clone size is stated in some rows and not others, as once, few, many or a class when expanded.

few	TRBV5-1	TRBJ2-7	TRBD2	TGCGCCAGCAGAGCGGGGGGGCCCGGCGAGCAGTACTTC	CASRAGGPGEQYF
.	TRBV2	TRBJ2-1	.	TGTGCCAGCAGTGACCCTAGTTATGAGCAGTTCTTC	CASSDPSYEQFF
.	TRBV3-1	TRBJ2-7	.	TGTGCCAGCAGCCAAGGGTACGGGAACTCCTACTCCTACGAGCAGTACTTC	CASSQGYGNSYSYEQYF
few	TRBV5-1	TRBJ2-1	TRBD2	TGCGCCAGCAGCTACAATAGCGGGGGTGAGTCCTACAATGAGCAGTTCTTC	CASSYNSGGESYNEQFF
.	TRBV6-5	TRBJ2-1	.	TGTGCCAGCAGTTACTCGGTTCTAGTGAGGAATGAGCAGTTCTTC	CASSYSVLVRNEQFF
.	TRBV6-2/TRBV6-3	TRBJ2-3	TRBD2	TGTGCCAGCAGTTACTTCCGGGAGGGCCTCGGAGATACGCAGTATTTT	CASSYFREGLGDTQYF
few	TRBV7-2	TRBJ2-2	.	TGTGCCAGCAGCTTTTCCCACCAGGGGACCGGGGAGCTGTTTTTT	CASSFSHQGTGELFF
few	TRBV12-3/TRBV12-4	TRBJ1-2	.	TGTGCCAGCAGTTACACAGGTGGCTACACCTTC	CASSYTGGYTF
.	TRBV6-1	TRBJ2-7	.	TGTGCCAGCAGCCGACACGCTAGCAGCTACGAGCAGTACTTC	CASSRHASSYEQYF
few	TRBV28	TRBJ2-7	.	TGTGCCACCGAAGGTCCGAGCCCCGAAGAGCAGTACTTC	CATEGPSPEEQYF
.	TRBV7-9	TRBJ2-2	.	TGTGCCAGCAGCTTAGTAGGGGGGACAACGAACACCGGGGAGCTGTTTTTT	CASSLVGGTTNTGELFF
few	TRBV7-9	TRBJ2-7	.	TGTGCCAGCAGCCCCCGGACAGAAGACTCCTACGAGCAGTACTTC	CASSPRTEDSYEQYF
few	TRBV3-1	TRBJ1-1	.	TGTGCCAGCACCTTACATAGCCCGAGCACTGAAGCTTTCTTT	CASTLHSPSTEAFF
few	TRBV12-3/TRBV12-4	TRBJ2-2	.	TGTGCCAGCAGCCCGGGAGCAGGGACCGGGGAGCTGTTTTTT	CASSPGAGTGELFF
few	TRBV6-5	TRBJ2-5	TRBD1	TGTGCCAGCAGTTACCGCTCCGACAGGGCAGAGACCCAGTACTTC	CASSYRSDRAETQYF
.	TRBV7-9	TRBJ2-5	TRBD2	TGTGCCAGCAGCGCCAGCGGGGGTGAGACCCAGTACTTC	CASSASGGETQYF
.	TRBV12-3/TRBV12-4	TRBJ2-1	.	TGTGCCAGCAGTTTACGTCGTCCAGCCCACAATGAGCAGTTCTTC	CASSLRRPAHNEQFF
few	TRBV11-2	TRBJ2-5	TRBD2	TGTGCCAGCAGCTTAGATTGGGAGGGCCAGCAAGAGACCCAGTACTTC	CASSLDWEGQQETQYF
.	TRBV7-9	TRBJ2-1	TRBD2	TGTGCCAGCAGCCCCCGGGTAGCGGGAGGGCCTTGGAATGAGCAGTTCTTC	CASSPRVAGGPWNEQFF
many	TRBV7-2	TRBJ2-1	TRBD1	TGTGCCAGCAGCTTAGCCCCTACAGGGGTAGGAAATGAGCAGTTCTTC	CASSLAPTGVGNEQFF
few	TRBV20-1	TRBJ2-1	TRBD2	TGCAGTGCTCCTAGAGGGCGGGAGAAGTTCTTC	CSAPRGREKFF
few	TRBV4-3	TRBJ2-7	.	TGCGCCAGCAGCCAAGCGTGGGGGAACTACGAGCAGTACTTC	CASSQAWGNYEQYF
.	TRBV27	TRBJ1-5	.	TGTGCCAGCAAAATGGTGGTAGGAGGCAATCAGCCCCAGCATTTT	CASKMVVGGNQPQHF